Following are 19 T cell receptor beta chains from one sample sequenced in a study of blood T cell repertoires in COVID-19. The protocol was immunoSEQ multiplex PCR, while the TCRdb copy is restricted to in-frame clones and leaves out a portion. The sample shows approximately 300,000 clones, around 89% of them seen only once. The sample taken for sequencing was peripheral blood. These receptors were collected from a young man with acute or convalescent COVID-19.

CDR3 region: CASTLGGQVTQYF. The CDR3 DNA sequence: TGTGCCAGCACGTTGGGGGGGCAAGTTACGCAGTATTTT. The V call is TRBV5-4, the J call TRBJ2-3, with D tentatively TRBD2 (7 bases). Germline V gene lookup returns CDR1 SGHNT and CDR2 YYREEE (reference sequence). The CDR3 length is 13 residues. V was cut by 6 bases and J by 8 bases, with 16 bases left in between.

This rearrangement joins TRBV5-1 to TRBJ2-1; the D gene is possibly TRBD2 (6 bases). Trimming left V 0 bases short and J 2 bases short, with 15 bases between. The CDR3 contains 17 residues. Germline V gene data show CDR1 as SGHRS and CDR2 as YFSETQ. This chain's CDR3 is CASSLAIGSITYNEQFF. CDR3 DNA: TGCGCCAGCAGCTTGGCCATCGGGAGTATCACCTACAATGAGCAGTTCTTC.

V usage is TRBV10-3 and J usage is TRBJ2-5, with TRBD2 identical over 7 bases. The CDR3 sequence is 13 residues long. Germline CDR1 ENHRY, CDR2 SYGVKD. J gave up 5 bases and V 7 bases, and 7 bases lay outside the gene matches. The CDR3 DNA reads TGTGCCATCATGCGGGGGTTGCGGGAGACCCAGTACTTC. Translation gives CAIMRGLRETQYF.

The chain combines TRBV3-1 (or the pseudogene TRBV3-2) with TRBJ2-7; D may be TRBD1 (6 bases). V lost 3 bases and J lost 6, with 9 bases in between. The germline V gene encodes CDR1 LGHDT and CDR2 YNNKEL (reference sequence). CDR3 size: 12 residues. CDR3 in amino acids: CASSQVRGEQYF. CDR3 nucleotides: TGTGCCAGCAGCCAGGTCAGGGGCGAGCAGTACTTC.

This clone appeared a single time. This sequence joins TRBV7-5 and TRBJ1-5. TRBV7-5 is listed as a pseudogene. The CDR3 has 14 amino acids. The CDR3 nucleotides are TGTGCCAGAAGAATGCGGGGGCTCAATCAGCCCCAGCATTTT. Translating gives CARRMRGLNQPQHF.

This sequence joins TRBV24-1 and TRBJ2-3; possible D gene TRBD1, 5 bases. Germline loops: CDR1 KGHDR, CDR2 SFDVKD. This CDR3 comprises 14 residues. V dropped 5 bases and J dropped 0 bases, with 8 bases sitting between them. The CDR3 loop is CATSGPGSTDTQYF. The CDR3 nucleotides are TGTGCCACCAGTGGCCCAGGGAGCACAGATACGCAGTATTTT.

This clone was picked up a small number of times. CDR3 nucleotides: TGCAGTGCTAGTGCCGGACTAGGAGATCGCAACGAGCAGTACTTC. It yields the protein CSASAGLGDRNEQYF. V is TRBV20-1 and J is TRBJ2-7, with TRBD2 matching over 7 bases. V shed 3 bases and J 5 bases; nucleotides not matched to a gene: 13. CDR1 DFQATT and CDR2 SNEGSKA come from the germline V gene (reference sequence). This CDR3 has 15 residues.

V usage is TRBV5-1 and J usage is TRBJ2-5; a weak D match, TRBD1 (7 bases). This CDR3 comprises 15 residues. Germline V gene lookup returns CDR1 SGHRS and CDR2 YFSETQ. Trimming removed 5 bases at V and 3 bases at J, with 17 bases between. CDR3: CASSYYQGGKETQYF. CDR3 nucleotides: TGCGCCAGCAGTTACTATCAGGGGGGCAAAGAGACCCAGTACTTC.

V gene TRBV6-5 combines with J gene TRBJ1-5; tentative D call: TRBD1 (5 bases). This CDR3 is 14 amino acids long. CDR1 and CDR2 from the germline V gene are MNHEY and SVGAGI. Trimming removed 10 bases at V and 2 bases at J, with 15 bases between. CDR3 bases: TGTGCCACCGCAGCGCGGGGCGGCAATCAGCCCCAGCATTTT. Its protein product is CATAARGGNQPQHF.

The chain uses TRBV30 and TRBJ2-5; 9 bases map to TRBD1. Trimming at V came to 0 bases and at J to 5 bases, leaving 7 bases not matched to a gene. Germline V gene sequence: CDR1 GTSNPN, CDR2 SVGIG (reference sequence). This CDR3 has 15 residues. CDR3 DNA: TGTGCCTGGAGTGTAACAGGGGGCATCTGGGAGACCCAGTACTTC. It codes for CAWSVTGGIWETQYF. The full variable domain, its missing parts supplied by reference TRBV30 and TRBJ2-5, is SQTIHQWPATLVQPVGSPLSLECTVEGTSNPNLYWYRQAAGRGLQLLFYSVGIGQISSEVPQNLSASRPQDRQFILSSKKLLLSDSGFYLCAWSVTGGIWETQYFGPGTRLLVL.

This chain links TRBV10-3 with TRBJ1-4; TRBD1 aligns across 10 bases. The CDR3 runs 14 residues. V lost 6 bases and J lost 5; bases outside the gene matches: 3. Germline V lookup: CDR1 ENHRY, CDR2 SYGVKD. CDR3 coding DNA: TGTGCCATCAGGCAGGGACAGGGGAATGAAAAACTGTTTTTT. Amino acid sequence: CAIRQGQGNEKLFF.

The chain couples TRBV13 to TRBJ2-2; no firm D call. V shed 1 base and J shed 7 bases, with 7 bases lying between them. From germline, CDR1 is PRHDT and CDR2 FYEKMQ (reference sequence). CDR3 length: 13 residues. CDR3: CASSLERSGELFF. The DNA for the CDR3 is TGTGCCAGCAGCTTAGAACGGAGCGGGGAGCTGTTTTTT.

The V call is TRBV29-1, the J call TRBJ2-1; 9 bases match TRBD2. V shed 5 bases, J shed 6 bases, and the junction held 5 bases outside the gene matches. Per the germline V gene, CDR1 is SQVTM and CDR2 is ANQGSEA. The CDR3 loop spans 13 amino acids. The CDR3 nucleotides read TGCAGCGTTCTTGGGACTAGCCCCAATGAGCAGTTCTTC. It specifies CSVLGTSPNEQFF.

This rearrangement joins TRBV2 to TRBJ2-7; 10 bases are shared with TRBD1. The J segment lost 0 bases and the V segment lost 6 bases, leaving 5 bases of the junction unmatched. CDR3 size: 15 residues. Germline V CDR1 and CDR2: SNHLY, FYNNEI. This CDR3 is CASRDRGISSYEQYF. In nucleotides, the CDR3 is TGTGCCAGCAGGGACAGGGGGATCAGCTCCTACGAGCAGTACTTC. Variable domain in full (rest from reference TRBV2 and TRBJ2-7): EPEVTQTPSHQVTQMGQEVILRCVPISNHLYFYWYRQILGQKVEFLVSFYNNEISEKSEIFDDQFSVERPDGSNFTLKIRSTKLEDSAMYFCASRDRGISSYEQYFGPGTRLTVT.

The chain links TRBV7-8 to TRBJ1-5; 9 positions agree with TRBD1. The germline gives CDR1 SGHVS, CDR2 FQNEAQ. The CDR3 is 12 residues long. The V segment lost 1 base and the J segment 11 bases; nucleotides outside the gene matches: 0. The CDR3 sequence: CASSLGDRAQHF. In nucleotides, the CDR3 is TGTGCCAGCAGCTTAGGGGACAGGGCCCAGCATTTT. Filled out from reference TRBV7-8 and TRBJ1-5, the complete variable domain reads GAGVSQSPRYKVAKRGQDVALRCDPISGHVSLFWYQQALGQGPEFLTYFQNEAQLDKSGLPSDRFFAERPEGSVSTLKIQRTQQEDSAVYLCASSLGDRAQHFGDGTRLSIL.

The chain joins TRBV5-1 to TRBJ2-6; 9 nucleotides line up with TRBD1. The CDR3 totals 17 residues. The V segment lost 6 bases and the J segment 2 bases; nucleotides outside the gene matches: 9. Germline CDR1 is SGHRS and CDR2 is YFSETQ. The CDR3 reads CASTIRDRVAGANVLTF. The CDR3 DNA reads as TGCGCCAGCACGATCCGGGACAGGGTGGCTGGGGCCAACGTCCTGACTTTC.

V is TRBV5-1 and J is TRBJ1-1, with no clear D. The CDR3 has 15 amino acids. The V gene's germline CDR1 is SGHRS and CDR2 YFSETQ. With 4 bases removed from V and 0 bases from J, the gap between germline ends came to 13 bases. CDR3 sequence: CASSVNSRMNTEAFF. The CDR3 nucleotides are TGCGCCAGCAGCGTCAACAGCCGTATGAACACTGAAGCTTTCTTT.

This rearrangement joins TRBV4-1 to TRBJ2-1, with 7 bases lining up with TRBD1. The CDR3 contains 15 residues. V dropped 3 bases and J dropped 3; count of bases not matched to a gene: 5. Germline loops: CDR1 MGHRA, CDR2 YSYEKL. The chain's CDR3 is CASSQSGTVYNEQFF. In DNA, the CDR3 is TGCGCCAGCAGCCAGTCCGGGACAGTCTACAATGAGCAGTTCTTC.

The J gene is TRBJ1-1, the V gene TRBV30; possible D gene TRBD1, 5 bases. Trimming left V 2 bases short and J 4 bases short, with 17 bases between. The V gene's germline CDR1 is GTSNPN and CDR2 SVGIG (reference sequence). The CDR3 contains 15 residues. The CDR3 loop is CAWSRGGIESTEAFF. CDR3 in DNA: TGTGCCTGGAGTCGGGGGGGGATTGAAAGCACTGAAGCTTTCTTT.